Reported below is one TCR beta chain. The antigen is not known. The data derive from a study of blood T cells in healthy people across ages. It was with a sample-barcoded 5' primer and a J-beta primer mix that a second PCR of about 6 to 11 cycles was run. Each cDNA molecule was tagged by a template-switch adaptor that had 12 random nucleotides. TCRdb called the 5' RACE reads again in MiXCR, with one record for every CDR3 protein. The sample yields hundreds of thousands of distinct CDR3 sequences, about 55% seen once. CDR1 is SQVTM and CDR2 is ANQGSEA in the germline V gene. Trimming took off 6 bases at V and 1 base at J, with 15 bases between the two ends. The CDR3 extends over 14 amino acids. Study-wide points: Higher diversity and more naive CD4+ cells were features of long-lived donors, compared to aged donors.

The sample was blood. This sequence was found in a man aged 60 to 69 in good health. The chain employs TRBV29-1 and TRBJ2-5; either TRBD1 or TRBD2 may fit D (5 bases each). The CDR3 DNA sequence: TGCAGCGTGCGGCTCGGGGCAGGCCAAGAGACCCAGTACTTC. Protein: CSVRLGAGQETQYF.